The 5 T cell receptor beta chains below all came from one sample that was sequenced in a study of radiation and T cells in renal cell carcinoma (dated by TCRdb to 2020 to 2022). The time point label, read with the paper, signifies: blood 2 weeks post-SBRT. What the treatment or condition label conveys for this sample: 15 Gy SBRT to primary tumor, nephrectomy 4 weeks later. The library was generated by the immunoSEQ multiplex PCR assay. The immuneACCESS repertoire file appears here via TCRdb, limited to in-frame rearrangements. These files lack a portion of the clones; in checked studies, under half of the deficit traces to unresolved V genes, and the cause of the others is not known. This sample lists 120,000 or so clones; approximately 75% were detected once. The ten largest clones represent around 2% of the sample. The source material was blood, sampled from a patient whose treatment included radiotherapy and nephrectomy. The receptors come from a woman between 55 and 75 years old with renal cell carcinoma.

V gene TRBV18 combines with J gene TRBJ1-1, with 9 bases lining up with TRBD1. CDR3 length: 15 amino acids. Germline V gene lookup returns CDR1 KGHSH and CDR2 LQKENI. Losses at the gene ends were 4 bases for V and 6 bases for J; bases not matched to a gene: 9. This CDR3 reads CASSLSDRGDAEAFF. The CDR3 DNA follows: TGTGCCAGCTCACTATCAGACAGGGGGGACGCTGAAGCTTTCTTT.

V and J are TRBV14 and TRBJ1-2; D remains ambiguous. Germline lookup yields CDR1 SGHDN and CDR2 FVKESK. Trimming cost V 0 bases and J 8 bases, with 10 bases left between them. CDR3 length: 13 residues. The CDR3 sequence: CASSQDGWTGYTF. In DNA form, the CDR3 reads TGTGCCAGCAGCCAAGATGGGTGGACGGGCTACACCTTC.

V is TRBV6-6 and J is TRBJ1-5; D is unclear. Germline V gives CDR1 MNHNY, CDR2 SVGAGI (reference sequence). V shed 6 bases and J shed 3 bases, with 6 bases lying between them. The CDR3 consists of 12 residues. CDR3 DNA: TGTGCCAGCAGCCAGACCAATCAGCCCCAGCATTTT. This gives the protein CASSQTNQPQHF.

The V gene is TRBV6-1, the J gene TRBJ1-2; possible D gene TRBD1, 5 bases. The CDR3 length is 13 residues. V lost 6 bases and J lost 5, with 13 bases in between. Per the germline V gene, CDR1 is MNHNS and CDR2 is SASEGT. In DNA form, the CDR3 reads TGTGCCAGCAGGAAGACAGAGGAGTATGGCTACACCTTC. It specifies CASRKTEEYGYTF.

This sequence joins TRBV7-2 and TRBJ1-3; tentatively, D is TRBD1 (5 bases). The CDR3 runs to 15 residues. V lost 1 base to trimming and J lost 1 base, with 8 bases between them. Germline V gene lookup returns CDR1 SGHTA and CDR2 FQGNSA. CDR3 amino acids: CASSLEGLSGNTIYF. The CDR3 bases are TGTGCCAGCAGCTTAGAGGGGTTATCTGGAAACACCATATATTTT.